This T cell receptor (beta chain) came from a study of memory B cells and T cells in multiple sclerosis. Trimming took 4 bases from V and 8 from J, leaving 10 bases between them. The CDR3 runs to 12 residues. CDR1 and CDR2 from the germline V gene are SGDLS and YYNGEE. Data came from immunoSEQ multiplex PCR; TCRdb stores just in-frame clones and leaves some out. The table lists 25,000 to 35,000 clones, around 88% of them singletons. After stimulus-free culture, autoproliferating CFSE-dim and non-proliferating CFSE-high T cells were sequenced separately. Replicate wells were pooled after more than 6 days of stimulus-free culture of 5x10^7 CFSE-labeled PBMCs. The PBMCs received approximately 0.5 uM CFSE and serum-free culture with no added stimuli. Broader study findings: Shared clonotype counts depended on differing compartment clone-set sizes and were normalized.

A remark on this clone: Its specificity is not known.

Sequenced: PBMCs from blood kept in culture. This sequence joins TRBV9 and TRBJ1-3; unclear D gene. The source is a human donor with multiple sclerosis. The CDR3 spells CASSPNWDTIYF. The CDR3 DNA is TGTGCCAGCAGCCCCAATTGGGACACCATATATTTT. The variable domain in full, with the rest retrieved from reference TRBV9 and TRBJ1-3, is DSGVTQTPKHLITATGQRVTLRCSPRSGDLSVYWYQQSLDQGLQFLIQYYNGEERAKGNILERFSAQQFPDLHSELNLSSLELGDSALYFCASSPNWDTIYFGEGSWLTVV.